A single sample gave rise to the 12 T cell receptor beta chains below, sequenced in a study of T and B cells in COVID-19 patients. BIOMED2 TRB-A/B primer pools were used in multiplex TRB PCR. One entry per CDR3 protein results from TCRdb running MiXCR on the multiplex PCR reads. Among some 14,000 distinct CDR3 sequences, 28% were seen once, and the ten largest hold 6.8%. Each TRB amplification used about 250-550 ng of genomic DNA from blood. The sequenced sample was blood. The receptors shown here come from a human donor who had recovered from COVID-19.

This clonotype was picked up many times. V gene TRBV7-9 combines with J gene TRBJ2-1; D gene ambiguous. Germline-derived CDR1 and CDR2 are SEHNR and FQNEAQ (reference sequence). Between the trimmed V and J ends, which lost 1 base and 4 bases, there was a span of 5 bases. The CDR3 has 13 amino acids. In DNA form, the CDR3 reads TGTGCCAGCAGCTTAGACGGTTACAATGAGCAGTTCTTC. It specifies CASSLDGYNEQFF.

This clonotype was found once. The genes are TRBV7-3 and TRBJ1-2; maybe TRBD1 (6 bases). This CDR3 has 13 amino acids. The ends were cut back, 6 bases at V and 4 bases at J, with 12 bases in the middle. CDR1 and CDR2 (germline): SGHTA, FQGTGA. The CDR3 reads CASSEGGSYGYTF. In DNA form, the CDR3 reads TGTGCCAGCAGTGAGGGGGGCAGCTATGGCTACACCTTC.

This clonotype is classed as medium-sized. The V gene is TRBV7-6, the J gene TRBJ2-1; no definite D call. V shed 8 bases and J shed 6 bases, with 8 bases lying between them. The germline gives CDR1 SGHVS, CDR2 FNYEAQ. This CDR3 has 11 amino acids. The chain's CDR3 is CASVGLNEQFF. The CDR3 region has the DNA TGTGCCAGCGTCGGCCTCAATGAGCAGTTCTTC.

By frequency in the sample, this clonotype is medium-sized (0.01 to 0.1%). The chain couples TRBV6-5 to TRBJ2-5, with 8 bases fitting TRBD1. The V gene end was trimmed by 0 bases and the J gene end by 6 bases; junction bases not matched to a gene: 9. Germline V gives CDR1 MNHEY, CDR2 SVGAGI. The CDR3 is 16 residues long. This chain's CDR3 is CASSYSGQGKAKTQYF. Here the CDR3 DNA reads TGTGCCAGCAGTTACTCCGGACAGGGAAAGGCAAAGACCCAGTACTTC.

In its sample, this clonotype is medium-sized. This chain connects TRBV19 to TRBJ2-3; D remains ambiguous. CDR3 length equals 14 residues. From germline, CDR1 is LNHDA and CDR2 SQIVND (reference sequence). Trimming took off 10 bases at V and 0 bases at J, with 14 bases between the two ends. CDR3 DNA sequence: TGTGCCACCGGCCCTAACTTCAGCACAGATACGCAGTATTTT. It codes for CATGPNFSTDTQYF.

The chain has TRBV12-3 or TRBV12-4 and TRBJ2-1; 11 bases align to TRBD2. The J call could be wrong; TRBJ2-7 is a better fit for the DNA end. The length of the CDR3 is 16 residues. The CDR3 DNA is TGTGCCAGCGCCTCGCCGGGACTAGCGGCATCCTACGAGCAGTACTTC. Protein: CASASPGLAASYEQYF.

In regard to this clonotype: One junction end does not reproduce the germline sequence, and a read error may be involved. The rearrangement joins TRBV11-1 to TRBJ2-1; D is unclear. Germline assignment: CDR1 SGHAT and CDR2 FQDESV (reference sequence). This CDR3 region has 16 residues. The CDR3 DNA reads TGTGCCAGCAGTTTAGTGGCTTTTGGTGTCCACAATGAGCAGTTCTTC. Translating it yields CASSLVAFGVHNEQFF. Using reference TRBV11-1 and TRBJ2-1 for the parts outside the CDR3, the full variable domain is EAEVAQSPRYKITEKSQAVAFWCDPISGHATLYWYRQILGQGPELLVQFQDESVVDDSQLPKDRFSAERLKGVDSTLKIQPAELGDSAMYLCASSLVAFGVHNEQFFGPGTRLTVL.

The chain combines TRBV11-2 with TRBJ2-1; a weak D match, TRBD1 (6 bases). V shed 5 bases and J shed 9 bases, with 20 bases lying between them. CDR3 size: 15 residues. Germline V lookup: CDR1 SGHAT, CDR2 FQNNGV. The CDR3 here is CASSRVQGAKGEQFF. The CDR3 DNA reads TGTGCCAGCAGCCGCGTACAGGGCGCCAAAGGTGAGCAGTTCTTC.

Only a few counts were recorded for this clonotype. The CDR3 nucleotides are TGCGCCAGCAGCCTACCGACTAGCGGGAACACCGGGGAGCTGTTTTTT. This encodes CASSLPTSGNTGELFF. V usage is TRBV5-1 and J usage is TRBJ2-2, with TRBD2 matching over 9 bases. The CDR3 runs 16 residues. Germline V gene sequence: CDR1 SGHRS, CDR2 YFSETQ. Losses at the gene ends were 4 bases for V and 1 base for J; bases not matched to a gene: 5.

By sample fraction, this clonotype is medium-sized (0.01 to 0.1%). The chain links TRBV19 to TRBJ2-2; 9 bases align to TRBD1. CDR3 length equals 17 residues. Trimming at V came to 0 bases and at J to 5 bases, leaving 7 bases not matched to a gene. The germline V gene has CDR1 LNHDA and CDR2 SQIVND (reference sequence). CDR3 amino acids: CASSIDLRTGATGELFF. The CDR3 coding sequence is TGTGCCAGTAGTATAGATCTTCGGACAGGGGCGACCGGGGAGCTGTTTTTT.

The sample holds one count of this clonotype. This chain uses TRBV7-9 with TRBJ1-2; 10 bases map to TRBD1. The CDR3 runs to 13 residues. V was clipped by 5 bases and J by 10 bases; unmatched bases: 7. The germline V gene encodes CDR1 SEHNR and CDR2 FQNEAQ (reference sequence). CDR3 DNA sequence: TGTGCCAGCAGCGTCCGGGACAGGGGAGACTACACCTTC. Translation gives CASSVRDRGDYTF. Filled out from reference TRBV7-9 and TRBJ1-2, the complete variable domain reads DTGVSQNPRHKITKRGQNVTFRCDPISEHNRLYWYRQTLGQGPEFLTYFQNEAQLEKSRLLSDRFSAERPKGSFSTLEIQRTEQGDSAMYLCASSVRDRGDYTFGSGTRLTVV.

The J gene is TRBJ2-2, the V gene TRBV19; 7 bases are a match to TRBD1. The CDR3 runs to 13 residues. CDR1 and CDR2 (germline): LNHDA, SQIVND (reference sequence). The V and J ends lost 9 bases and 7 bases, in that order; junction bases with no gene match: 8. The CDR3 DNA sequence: TGTGCCAGCACCGGAAGGGGGCGCGGGGAGCTGTTTTTT. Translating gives CASTGRGRGELFF.